The T cell receptor (beta chain) under discussion was sequenced for a study of T-cell reconstitution after alpha-beta-depleted transplantation in children listed by TCRdb under 2016. About the study as a whole: The study quantitatively tracked T-cell immune reconstitution after TCRalphabeta/CD19-depleted allogeneic hematopoietic cell transplantation in children using TCR repertoire profiling.

This clonotype occurred a few times. The antigen it binds to is not known. Base quality data are lacking; no much larger clone is found one base away. The CDR3 covers 14 residues, taking in both the cysteine and the phenylalanine. The kept DNA is CDR3 alone, 42 bases in frame from the first base. Trimming at the junction amounts to 0 bases on V and 2 bases on J, and the germline ends lie 8 bases apart. The CDR1 and CDR2 encoded by the germline V gene are SGHRS and YFSETQ. Receptor libraries were prepared by PCR. Sequencer: Illumina HiSeq 2500. TCR library preparation used molecular barcoding, with unique molecular identifiers applied to normalize quantification of the TCRbeta repertoire. The public reads were quality trimmed at Q25 with fastp and then assembled into clones with MiXCR by TCRdb, keeping productive beta chains. All rows with the same CDR3 protein become a single entry with the most common DNA and genes. Here the sample has under 450,000 distinct CDR3 sequences; approximately 12% occur a single time. 3.5% to 4.5% of the sample is held by the ten biggest clonotypes.

This material consisted of PBMCs, taken from the stem cell graft. The receptor chain draws on TRBV5-1 and TRBJ1-1; tentative D gene TRBD1, with 5 bases matching. The receptor comes from a human donor who donated a stem cell graft to a child with Fanconi anemia. This receptor carries the CDR3 CASSLGQQNTEAFF. The sequence in DNA is TGCGCCAGCAGCTTGGGACAGCAAAACACTGAAGCTTTCTTT.